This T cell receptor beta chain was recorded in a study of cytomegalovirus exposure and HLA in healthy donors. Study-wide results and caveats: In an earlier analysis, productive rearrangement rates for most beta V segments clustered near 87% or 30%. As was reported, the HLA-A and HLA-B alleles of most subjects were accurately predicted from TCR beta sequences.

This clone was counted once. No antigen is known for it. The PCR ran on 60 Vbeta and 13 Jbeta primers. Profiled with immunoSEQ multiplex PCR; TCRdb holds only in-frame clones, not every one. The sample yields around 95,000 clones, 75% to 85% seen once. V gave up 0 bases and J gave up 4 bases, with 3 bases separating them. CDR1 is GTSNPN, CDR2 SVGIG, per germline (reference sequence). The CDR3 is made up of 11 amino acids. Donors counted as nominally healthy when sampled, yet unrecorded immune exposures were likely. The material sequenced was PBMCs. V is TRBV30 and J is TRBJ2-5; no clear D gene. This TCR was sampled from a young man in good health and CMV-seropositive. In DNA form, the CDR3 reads TGTGCCTGGAGTGTAGCAGAGACCCAGTACTTC. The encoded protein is CAWSVAETQYF.